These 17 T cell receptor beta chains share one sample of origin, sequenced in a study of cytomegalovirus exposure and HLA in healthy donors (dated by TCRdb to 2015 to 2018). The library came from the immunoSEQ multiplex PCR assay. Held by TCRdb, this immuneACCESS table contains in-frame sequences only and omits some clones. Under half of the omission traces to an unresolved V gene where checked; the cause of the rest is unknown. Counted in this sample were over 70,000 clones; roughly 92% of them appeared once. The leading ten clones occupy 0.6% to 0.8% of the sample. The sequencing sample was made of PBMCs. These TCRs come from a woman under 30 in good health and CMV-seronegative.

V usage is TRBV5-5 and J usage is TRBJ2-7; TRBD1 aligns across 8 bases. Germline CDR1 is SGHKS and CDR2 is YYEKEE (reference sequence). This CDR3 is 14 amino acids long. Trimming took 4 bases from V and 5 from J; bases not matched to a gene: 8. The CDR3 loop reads CASSPRTGRNEQYF. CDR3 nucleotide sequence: TGTGCCAGCAGCCCAAGGACAGGGAGGAACGAGCAGTACTTC.

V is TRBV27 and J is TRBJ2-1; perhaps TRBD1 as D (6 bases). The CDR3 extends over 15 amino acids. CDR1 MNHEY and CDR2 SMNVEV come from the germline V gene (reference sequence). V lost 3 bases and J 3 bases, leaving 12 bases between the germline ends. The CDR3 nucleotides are TGTGCCAGCAGTTTGCGCAGGGGAGACTACAATGAGCAGTTCTTC. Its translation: CASSLRRGDYNEQFF.

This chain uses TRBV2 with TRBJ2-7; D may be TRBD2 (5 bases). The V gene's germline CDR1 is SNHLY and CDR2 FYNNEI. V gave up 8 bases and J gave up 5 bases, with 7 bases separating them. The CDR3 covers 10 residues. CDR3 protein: CASGSDEQYF. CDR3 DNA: TGTGCCAGCGGGAGCGACGAGCAGTACTTC.

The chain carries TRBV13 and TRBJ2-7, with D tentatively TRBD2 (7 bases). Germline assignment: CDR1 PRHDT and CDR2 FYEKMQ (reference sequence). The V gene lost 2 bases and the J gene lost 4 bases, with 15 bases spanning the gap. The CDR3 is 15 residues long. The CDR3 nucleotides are TGTGCCAGCAGCTTAAGGGCGGGGGCCAAATACGAGCAGTACTTC. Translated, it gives CASSLRAGAKYEQYF.

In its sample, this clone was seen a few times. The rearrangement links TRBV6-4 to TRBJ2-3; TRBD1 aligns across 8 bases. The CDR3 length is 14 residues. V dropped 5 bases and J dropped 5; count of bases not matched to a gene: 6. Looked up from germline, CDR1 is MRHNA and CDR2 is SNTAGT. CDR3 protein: CASSTTGEVDTQYF. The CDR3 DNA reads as TGTGCCAGCAGTACGACAGGGGAGGTAGATACGCAGTATTTT.

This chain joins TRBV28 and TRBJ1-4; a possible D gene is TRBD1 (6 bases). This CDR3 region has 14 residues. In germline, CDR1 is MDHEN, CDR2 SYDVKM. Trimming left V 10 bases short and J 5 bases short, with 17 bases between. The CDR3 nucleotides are TGTGCCACCCTAGACAGGTTATGGAATGAAAAACTGTTTTTT. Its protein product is CATLDRLWNEKLFF. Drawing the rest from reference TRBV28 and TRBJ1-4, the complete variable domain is DVKVTQSSRYLVKRTGEKVFLECVQDMDHENMFWYRQDPGLGLRLIYFSYDVKMKEKGDIPEGYSVSREKKERFSLILESASTNQTSMYLCATLDRLWNEKLFFGSGTQLSVL.

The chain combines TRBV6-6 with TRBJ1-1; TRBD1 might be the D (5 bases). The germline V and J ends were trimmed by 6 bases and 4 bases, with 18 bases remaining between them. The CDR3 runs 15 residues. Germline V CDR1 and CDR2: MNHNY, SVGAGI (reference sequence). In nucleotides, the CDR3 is TGTGCCAGCAGCCGCGGGGCGCGGAGTGTCACTGAAGCTTTCTTT. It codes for CASSRGARSVTEAFF.

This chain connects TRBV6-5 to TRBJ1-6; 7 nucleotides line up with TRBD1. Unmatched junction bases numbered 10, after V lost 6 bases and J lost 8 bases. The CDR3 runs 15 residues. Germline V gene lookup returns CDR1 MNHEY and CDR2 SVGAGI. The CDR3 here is CASSRGQAGYSPLHF. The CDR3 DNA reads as TGTGCCAGCAGCAGAGGACAGGCTGGATATTCACCCCTCCACTTT.

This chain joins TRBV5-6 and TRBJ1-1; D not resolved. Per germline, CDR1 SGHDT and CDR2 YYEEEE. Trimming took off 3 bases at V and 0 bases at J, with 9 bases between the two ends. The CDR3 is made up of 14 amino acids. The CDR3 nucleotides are TGTGCCAGCAGCTACGTTGGGCTGAACACTGAAGCTTTCTTT. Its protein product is CASSYVGLNTEAFF. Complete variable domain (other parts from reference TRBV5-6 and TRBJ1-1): DAGVTQSPTHLIKTRGQQVTLRCSPKSGHDTVSWYQQALGQGPQFIFQYYEEEERQRGNFPDRFSGHQFPNYSSELNVNALLLGDSALYLCASSYVGLNTEAFFGQGTRLTVV.

DNA of the CDR3: TGTGCCAGCAGGAGGTCGACAGGGGCGTACTTC. Protein: CASRRSTGAYF. The genes are TRBV6-9 and TRBJ2-7, with 8 bases lining up with TRBD1. In germline, CDR1 is MNHGY, CDR2 SVAAGI. V gave up 6 bases and J gave up 12 bases; unmatched junction bases: 7. CDR3 length equals 11 residues.

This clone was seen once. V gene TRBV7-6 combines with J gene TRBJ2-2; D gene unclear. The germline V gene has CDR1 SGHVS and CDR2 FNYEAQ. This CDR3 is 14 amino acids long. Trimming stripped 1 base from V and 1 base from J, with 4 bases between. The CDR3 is CASSLVQNTGELFF. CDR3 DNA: TGTGCCAGCAGCTTAGTACAGAACACCGGGGAGCTGTTTTTT.

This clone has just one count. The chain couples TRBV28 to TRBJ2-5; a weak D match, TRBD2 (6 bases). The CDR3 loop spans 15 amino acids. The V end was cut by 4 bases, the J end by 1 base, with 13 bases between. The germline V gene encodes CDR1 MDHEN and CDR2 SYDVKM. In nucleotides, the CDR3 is TGTGCCAGCAGTTCCCCCGCGGGGTTCCAAGAGACCCAGTACTTC. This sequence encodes CASSSPAGFQETQYF.

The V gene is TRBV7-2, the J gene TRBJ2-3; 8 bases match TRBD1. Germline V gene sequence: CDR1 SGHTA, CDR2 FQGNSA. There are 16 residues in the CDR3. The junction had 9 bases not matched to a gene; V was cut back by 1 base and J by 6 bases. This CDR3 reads CASSLVAGGWRDTQYF. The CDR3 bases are TGTGCCAGCAGCTTAGTGGCAGGGGGCTGGAGGGATACGCAGTATTTT. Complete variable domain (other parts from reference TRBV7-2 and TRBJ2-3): GAGVSQSPSNKVTEKGKDVELRCDPISGHTALYWYRQSLGQGLEFLIYFQGNSAPDKSGLPSDRFSAERTGGSVSTLTIQRTQQEDSAVYLCASSLVAGGWRDTQYFGPGTRLTVL.

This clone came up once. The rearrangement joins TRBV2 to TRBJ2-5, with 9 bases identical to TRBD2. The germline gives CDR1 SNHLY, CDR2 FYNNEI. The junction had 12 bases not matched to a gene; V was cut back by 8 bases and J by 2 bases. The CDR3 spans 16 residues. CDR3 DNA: TGTGCCAGCCGACTCCGCGGGGGGGCCCGACAAGAGACCCAGTACTTC. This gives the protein CASRLRGGARQETQYF.

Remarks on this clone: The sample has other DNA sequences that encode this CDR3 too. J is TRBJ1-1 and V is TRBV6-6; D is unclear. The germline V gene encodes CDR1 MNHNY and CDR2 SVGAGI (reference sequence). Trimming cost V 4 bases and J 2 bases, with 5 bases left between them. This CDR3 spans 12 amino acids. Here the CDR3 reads CASSSGNTEAFF. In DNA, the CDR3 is TGTGCCAGCAGTTCCGGTAACACTGAAGCTTTCTTT.

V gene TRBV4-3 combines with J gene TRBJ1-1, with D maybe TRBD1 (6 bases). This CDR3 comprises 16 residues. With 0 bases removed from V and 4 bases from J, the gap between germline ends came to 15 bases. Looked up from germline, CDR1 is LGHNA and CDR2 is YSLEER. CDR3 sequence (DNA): TGCGCCAGCAGCCAAGATTTGGGGGCGGGGGGCACTGAAGCTTTCTTT. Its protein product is CASSQDLGAGGTEAFF.

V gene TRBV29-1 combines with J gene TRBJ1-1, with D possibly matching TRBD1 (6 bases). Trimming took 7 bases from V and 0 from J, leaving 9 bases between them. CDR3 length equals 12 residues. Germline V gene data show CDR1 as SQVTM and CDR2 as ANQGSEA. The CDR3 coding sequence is TGCAGCGCACGACAGGTGAACACTGAAGCTTTCTTT. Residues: CSARQVNTEAFF.